These 17 T cell receptor beta chains share one sample of origin, sequenced in a study of spatial heterogeneity in lung cancer. TCRdb passed the 5' RACE reads through MiXCR, listing each CDR3 protein once. The sample records over 25,000 distinct CDR3 sequences, approximately 7.7% being singletons. Documented time point: sample taken at primary tumor resection. Antigen specificity for these receptors is unknown. Overall study results and limits: Tumoral mutation counts were tracked by counts of expanded intratumoral alpha and beta TCRs.

The input for sequencing was lung tumor tissue, taken at surgery. These receptors were taken from a male donor with early-stage non-small cell lung cancer.

This chain uses TRBV3-1 with TRBJ2-5; 9 positions agree with TRBD2. Germline-derived CDR1 and CDR2 are LGHDT and YNNKEL (reference sequence). The CDR3 is 14 amino acids. J was trimmed by 7 bases and V by 0 bases; bases with no gene match: 3. Here the CDR3 reads CASSQDVLAGTQYF. The CDR3 DNA follows: TGTGCCAGCAGCCAAGACGTACTAGCGGGGACCCAGTACTTC.

By share, this clonotype counts as medium-sized (0.01 to 0.1%). V and J are TRBV12-3 or TRBV12-4 and TRBJ2-5, with unresolved D. There are 11 residues in the CDR3. Trimming took off 4 bases at V and 6 bases at J, with 6 bases between the two ends. The CDR3 here is CASSWSQTQYF. The CDR3 region has the DNA TGTGCCAGCAGTTGGTCCCAGACCCAGTACTTC.

At least ten counts were recorded for this clonotype. V and J are TRBV19 and TRBJ1-5; 8 bases are shared with TRBD1. CDR1 and CDR2 from the germline V gene are LNHDA and SQIVND (reference sequence). The ends lost 4 bases at V and 5 bases at J; junction bases unmatched: 7. This CDR3 is 15 amino acids long. The CDR3 coding sequence is TGTGCCAGTAGTACCATACAGGGGGTGGATCAGCCCCAGCATTTT. Protein product: CASSTIQGVDQPQHF.

This clonotype was seen many times. The gene calls are TRBV7-9 and TRBJ2-2, with D perhaps assigned TRBD1 or TRBD2 (5 bases each). Germline loops: CDR1 SEHNR, CDR2 FQNEAQ (reference sequence). This CDR3 has 14 amino acids. V was cut by 3 bases and J by 7 bases, with 12 bases left in between. The CDR3: CASSFEGLVGELFF. The CDR3 coding sequence is TGTGCCAGCAGCTTCGAGGGGTTAGTCGGGGAGCTGTTTTTT.

CDR3 loop: CASHRDISTDTQYF. The CDR3 coding sequence is TGTGCCAGCCACCGGGACATATCCACAGATACGCAGTATTTT. The chain couples TRBV6-1 to TRBJ2-3, with a tentative D call TRBD1 (6 bases). Germline V gene lookup returns CDR1 MNHNS and CDR2 SASEGT. Trimming pared 8 bases from V and 2 bases from J, leaving 14 bases between. This CDR3 is built from 14 residues.

The gene calls are TRBV5-5 and TRBJ1-6, with D unclear. Germline V lookup: CDR1 SGHKS, CDR2 YYEKEE (reference sequence). Trimming shortened V by 1 base and J by 6 bases, and 11 bases separated the two germline ends. This CDR3 contains 15 residues. DNA of the CDR3: TGTGCCAGCAGCTTGACTTCAGAGGCTAATTCACCCCTCCACTTT. It translates to CASSLTSEANSPLHF.

This chain joins TRBV7-2 and TRBJ2-7; TRBD1 agrees at 10 bases. The J segment lost 4 bases and the V segment lost 5 bases, leaving 5 bases of the junction unmatched. This CDR3 is 14 amino acids long. CDR1 SGHTA and CDR2 FQGNSA come from the germline V gene. CDR3 residues: CASSRDRGGYEQYF. In nucleotides, the CDR3 is TGTGCCAGCAGCCGGGACAGGGGAGGATACGAGCAGTACTTC.

This clonotype appeared many times. This chain links TRBV9 with TRBJ2-2; tentative D call: TRBD1 (6 bases). The germline V and J ends were trimmed by 0 bases and 9 bases, with 15 bases remaining between them. Germline loops: CDR1 SGDLS, CDR2 YYNGEE. The CDR3 is made up of 15 amino acids. For the CDR3, the DNA is TGTGCCAGCAGCGTAGGGGAAACAGGGACGAGGGAGCTGTTTTTT. This encodes CASSVGETGTRELFF.

This clonotype has ten or more counts. The chain couples TRBV5-4 to TRBJ2-2; the D is unclear. CDR1 and CDR2 from the germline V gene are SGHNT and YYREEE (reference sequence). The V and J ends lost 0 bases and 4 bases respectively, with 7 bases between them. The CDR3 consists of 14 residues. Written as DNA, the CDR3 is TGTGCCAGCAGCTTGGAGGGCAGCACCGGGGAGCTGTTTTTT. Translated, it gives CASSLEGSTGELFF. Using reference TRBV5-4 and TRBJ2-2 for the parts outside the CDR3, the full variable domain is ETGVTQSPTHLIKTRGQQVTLRCSSQSGHNTVSWYQQALGQGPQFIFQYYREEENGRGNFPPRFSGLQFPNYSSELNVNALELDDSALYLCASSLEGSTGELFFGEGSRLTVL.

This clonotype is medium-sized by share. CDR3 bases: TGTGCCGGACAGGGGAGAGCACGTACAGATACGCAGTATTTT. Translation: CAGQGRARTDTQYF. The chain recombines TRBV2 with TRBJ2-3; TRBD1 matches 9 bases. Trimming at V came to 11 bases and at J to 3 bases, leaving 9 bases not matched to a gene. The CDR3 runs to 14 residues. Looked up from germline, CDR1 is SNHLY and CDR2 is FYNNEI.

The V gene is TRBV29-1, the J gene TRBJ2-5; D gene uncertain. The CDR3 covers 13 residues. Between the trimmed V and J ends, which lost 4 bases and 0 bases, there was a span of 9 bases. Germline V gene lookup returns CDR1 SQVTM and CDR2 ANQGSEA. The CDR3, as DNA: TGCAGCGTTGTTCCGCCGTACCAAGAGACCCAGTACTTC. Its translation: CSVVPPYQETQYF.

The sample holds many counts of this clonotype. CDR3 DNA: TGCAGCGTTGAAGATCAAGACGGATCCTCCTACGAGCAGTACTTC. It yields the protein CSVEDQDGSSYEQYF. The chain uses TRBV29-1 and TRBJ2-7, with D unresolved. With 0 bases removed from V and 0 bases from J, the gap between germline ends came to 12 bases. CDR3 size: 15 residues. The germline gives CDR1 SQVTM, CDR2 ANQGSEA.

This clonotype was detected ten times or more. J is TRBJ1-5 and V is TRBV10-3; D is possibly TRBD1 (5 bases). In germline, CDR1 is ENHRY, CDR2 SYGVKD. The V end was cut by 1 base, the J end by 9 bases, with 16 bases between. This CDR3 spans 15 amino acids. CDR3 protein: CAISELGLTDSPQHF. The CDR3 nucleotides are TGTGCCATCAGTGAGTTGGGACTCACTGACTCGCCCCAGCATTTT.

This clonotype was seen many times. V and J are TRBV6-5 and TRBJ1-2, with 8 bases fitting TRBD1. The CDR3 consists of 16 residues. Germline V gene data show CDR1 as MNHEY and CDR2 as SVGAGI. V trimming: 5 bases; J trimming: 8 bases; junction bases outside the gene matches: 16. This chain's CDR3 is CASSPRTGTLFGGYTF. In DNA form, the CDR3 reads TGTGCCAGCAGTCCCCGGACAGGGACTCTCTTTGGCGGCTACACCTTC.

At least ten counts were recorded for this clonotype. The genes are TRBV20-1 and TRBJ1-5; D is ambiguous. Germline lookup yields CDR1 DFQATT and CDR2 SNEGSKA (reference sequence). The ends were cut back, 1 base at V and 1 base at J, with 2 bases in the middle. This CDR3 has 12 amino acids. This CDR3 reads CSARVSNQPQHF. The CDR3 DNA follows: TGCAGTGCTAGAGTAAGCAATCAGCCCCAGCATTTT.

This clonotype has just a few counts. This sequence joins TRBV10-1 and TRBJ1-1, with 8 bases identical to TRBD1. The ends lost 4 bases at V and 6 bases at J; junction bases unmatched: 4. Germline V gene lookup returns CDR1 WNHNN and CDR2 SYGVQD (reference sequence). CDR3 length: 13 amino acids. CDR3 residues: CASSARQGSEAFF. The DNA for the CDR3 is TGCGCCAGCAGTGCGAGACAGGGGTCTGAAGCTTTCTTT.

The chain uses TRBV7-2 and TRBJ1-5; D uncertain. In germline, CDR1 is SGHTA, CDR2 FQGNSA. The CDR3 sequence is 12 residues long. Trimming left V 7 bases short and J 0 bases short, with 4 bases between. DNA for the CDR3: TGTGCCAGCAAGGATAGCAATCAGCCCCAGCATTTT. Amino acid sequence: CASKDSNQPQHF.